The clone carrying this T cell receptor (beta chain) was detected ten times or more. No antigen is known for it. Purified naive CD4+ T cells were depleted of CD25+ Tregs. Semi-nested PCR with Nested Universal Primer A followed constant-region reverse priming of full-length variable regions. From the 5' RACE reads, TCRdb called clonotypes with MiXCR, one entry per CDR3 protein. The sample includes some 62,000 distinct CDR3 sequences, 25% to 35% of them seen just once. The study, taken as a whole, reports: Greatest tumor Treg TCR overlap was with tumor naive CD4+ cells.

What was sequenced was tumor-infiltrating naive CD4+ T cells sorted from the breast tumor. Subset defined: naive CD4+ T cells, CD4+CD45RA+CD25-. The sequence was collected from a female donor with breast cancer.

CDR3 sequence: CASSLTGRYEQYF. Written as DNA, the CDR3 is TGCGCCAGCAGCTTGACAGGGAGGTACGAGCAGTACTTC. The chain uses TRBV5-1 and TRBJ2-7; D is possibly TRBD1 or TRBD2 (6 bases each). The germline V gene has CDR1 SGHRS and CDR2 YFSETQ. The CDR3 covers 13 residues. Trimming pared 1 base from V and 4 bases from J, leaving 9 bases between.